The TCR beta chain under discussion was sequenced for a study of blood T cell repertoires in COVID-19. Study-wide background: The United States, Italy and Spain supplied acute and convalescent COVID-19 samples. T cells, B-cell-depleted T cells, or PBMCs supplied cDNA or gDNA.

Trimming stripped 5 bases from V and 6 bases from J, with 21 bases between. The CDR3 is 16 residues long. Germline V gene data show CDR1 as MGHRA and CDR2 as YSYEKL. Original processing methods: Estimation of nucleated cell counts was performed using reference gene primer amplification. Here immunoSEQ multiplex PCR was the method, and the copy in TCRdb shows in-frame clones only, minus some. V, J and clone size reflect that table, while D and trimming were determined from the DNA. Among 130,000 to 150,000 clones listed, 78% were seen once. The V and J genes are TRBV4-1 and TRBJ2-3; a possible D gene is TRBD1 (6 bases). This clonotype was sampled from a woman in her fifties or sixties with acute or convalescent COVID-19. Sequencing used peripheral blood. CDR3 in amino acids: CASSLNQGTGSDTQYF. The CDR3, as DNA: TGCGCCAGCAGCTTAAATCAGGGGACGGGTAGCGATACGCAGTATTTT.